This TCR beta chain was profiled in a study of T cell responses to AZD1222 COVID-19 vaccine. The analysis combined second doses at about 4 or about 12 weeks. On this clone itself: The antigen is not known.

Points from the study as a whole: Within unmutated variant regions lay the reported targets of nearly half of spike-specific TCRs. Repertoire sampling was restricted to post-peak T cell response timepoints. Donor demographics were predominantly white British with a female majority; clonal diversity may be underestimated.

V shed 2 bases and J 0 bases; nucleotides not matched to a gene: 6. The CDR3 is 18 residues long. Germline V CDR1 and CDR2: SGHRS, YFSETQ. TCRdb keeps only in-frame clones here, not all; method: immunoSEQ multiplex PCR. The table has 90,000 to 130,000 clones, over 85% seen once. This chain connects TRBV5-1 to TRBJ2-2, with 11 bases identical to TRBD2. Sample: peripheral blood, taken 28 days after the second AZD1222 dose. This sequence was found in an adult who received the AZD1222 COVID-19 vaccine. The CDR3, as DNA: TGCGCCAGCAGCTTCATGGGTAGCGGGGGGGCGAACACCGGGGAGCTGTTTTTT. It is translated as CASSFMGSGGANTGELFF.